The T cell receptor beta chain described here comes from a study of T-cell reconstitution after alpha-beta-depleted transplantation in children. Study-wide results and limits: Reportedly, only several hundred clones from non-depleted graft cells drove alpha-beta T-cell counts at about two months. Certain patients had high TCRbeta diversity at day 60, and it came from recipient T cells and thymic progenitors that survived.

This CDR3 has 14 amino acids. Germline-derived CDR1 and CDR2 are MNHEY and SVGEGT. The J segment lost 3 bases and the V segment lost 7 bases, leaving 9 bases of the junction unmatched. Unique molecular identifiers were used in preparing the TCRbeta library. TCRdb re-called the PCR reads with MiXCR, one entry per CDR3 protein. The data contain 450,000 to 700,000 distinct CDR3 sequences, over 20% of them singletons. The sample holds one count of this clonotype. As yet, its antigen is unknown. The rearrangement links TRBV6-2 or TRBV6-3 to TRBJ2-7; 7 bases agree with TRBD1. This sequence originates from a boy in the first two years of life with Wiskott-Aldrich syndrome, due to receive a stem cell transplant. Sequences were derived from PBMCs, sampled before TCRalphabeta/CD19-depleted stem cell transplant. The CDR3 DNA is TGTGCCAGCAACCTACAGGGGAAATTCTACGAGCAGTACTTC. Amino acid sequence: CASNLQGKFYEQYF.